These 13 T cell receptor beta chains originate from one sample sequenced in a study of T cell repertoires in cytomegalovirus infection. Via MiXCR, TCRdb re-called the reads, giving one row per CDR3 protein. The table includes fewer than 400,000 distinct CDR3 sequences, over 15% detected once. Material: PBMCs. The receptors shown here come from a human donor in good health (CMV status not recorded). Some clones in this sample may be carry-over from other donors' samples.

This clonotype was counted ten times or more. The chain recombines TRBV20-1 with TRBJ2-1; 9 bases align to TRBD2. This CDR3 has 16 residues. Germline CDR1 and CDR2: DFQATT and SNEGSKA (reference sequence). CDR3 bases: TGCAGCGGGGTGATAGCGGGGGAGGGCTCCTACAATGAGCAGTTCTTC. This translates into CSGVIAGEGSYNEQFF.

This clonotype was seen only a few times. The chain combines TRBV5-4 with TRBJ1-3, with D perhaps TRBD1 (6 bases). The CDR3 length is 16 residues. Looked up from germline, CDR1 is SGHNT and CDR2 is YYREEE (reference sequence). The V gene lost 4 bases and the J gene lost 2 bases, with 16 bases spanning the gap. This chain's CDR3 is CASSIEGVIAGNTIYF. Written as DNA, the CDR3 is TGTGCCAGCAGCATCGAGGGGGTTATCGCTGGAAACACCATATATTTT.

In this sample, this clonotype turned up a few times. V usage is TRBV9 and J usage is TRBJ2-3, with 10 bases identical to TRBD2. This CDR3 is built from 17 residues. The V and J ends lost 3 bases and 8 bases, in that order; junction bases with no gene match: 15. CDR1 is SGDLS and CDR2 is YYNGEE in the germline V gene. CDR3 sequence: CASSAGLAGVSHGTQYF. In DNA, the CDR3 is TGTGCCAGCAGCGCAGGCCTAGCGGGAGTTTCTCATGGTACGCAGTATTTT.

V gene TRBV27 combines with J gene TRBJ1-4; D is ambiguous. V was cut by 5 bases and J by 8 bases, with 12 bases left in between. CDR1 and CDR2 (germline): MNHEY, SMNVEV (reference sequence). The CDR3 length is 13 residues. The CDR3 protein is CASSKTLSEKLFF. CDR3 sequence (DNA): TGTGCCAGCAGTAAGACCCTCTCGGAAAAACTGTTTTTT.

The gene calls are TRBV7-9 and TRBJ2-1, with 7 bases aligning to TRBD2. V was clipped by 7 bases and J by 8 bases; unmatched bases: 8. CDR1 and CDR2 (germline): SEHNR, FQNEAQ (reference sequence). The length of the CDR3 is 13 residues. The CDR3 is CASTGWGGDEQFF. The CDR3 coding sequence is TGTGCCAGCACCGGATGGGGGGGAGATGAGCAGTTCTTC.

To note about this clonotype: A read error may be the cause here, since a much bigger clone is one base away. The J gene is TRBJ1-5, the V gene TRBV7-2; unclear D gene. V was trimmed by 5 bases and J by 3 bases, leaving 5 bases between them. This CDR3 spans 12 amino acids. The V gene's germline CDR1 is SGHTA and CDR2 FQGNSA. The CDR3 DNA reads as TGTGCCAGCAGCACCTACAATCAGCCCCAGCATTTT. Its protein is CASSTYNQPQHF.

This chain links TRBV24-1 with TRBJ1-5; the match to TRBD1 covers 9 bases. Trimming cost V 3 bases and J 7 bases; bases outside gene matches: 6. The germline V gene encodes CDR1 KGHDR and CDR2 SFDVKD. The CDR3 contains 15 residues. The CDR3 sequence: CATSDRTGGQQPQHF. CDR3 in DNA: TGTGCCACCAGTGATCGCACAGGGGGCCAGCAGCCCCAGCATTTT.

This clonotype has a count of ten or more. This chain links TRBV12-3 or TRBV12-4 with TRBJ2-7; D is ambiguous. V lost 6 bases, J lost 3 bases, and 15 bases lay in between. The CDR3 is made up of 14 amino acids. CDR3 sequence (DNA): TGTGCCAGCAGCCCCCCGGACGGCTTCTACGAGCAGTACTTC. Amino acids: CASSPPDGFYEQYF.

The chain employs TRBV29-1 and TRBJ2-1; 7 bases fit TRBD2. This CDR3 is built from 14 residues. The V gene end was trimmed by 3 bases and the J gene end by 6 bases; junction bases not matched to a gene: 8. Germline V lookup: CDR1 SQVTM, CDR2 ANQGSEA. For the CDR3, the DNA is TGCAGCGTTGACCTGGGCGGGGGAGGCAATGAGCAGTTCTTC. It specifies CSVDLGGGGNEQFF.

The chain is built from TRBV7-2 and TRBJ1-3, with 8 bases identical to TRBD1. V trimming: 3 bases; J trimming: 0 bases; junction bases outside the gene matches: 4. Germline V gene data show CDR1 as SGHTA and CDR2 as FQGNSA. This CDR3 has 16 amino acids. The CDR3 here is CASSLTGADSGNTIYF. CDR3 nucleotide sequence: TGTGCCAGCAGCTTGACAGGGGCTGACTCTGGAAACACCATATATTTT.

This clonotype was counted between two and nine times. The chain combines TRBV5-1 with TRBJ2-1, with 10 bases that match TRBD2. CDR1 and CDR2 from the germline V gene are SGHRS and YFSETQ. The trim removed 0 bases at V and 3 bases at J, leaving 9 bases unmatched. This CDR3 region has 18 residues. Here the CDR3 reads CASSLESGGAFIYNEQFF. The CDR3 region has the DNA TGCGCCAGCAGCTTGGAAAGCGGGGGGGCCTTTATCTACAATGAGCAGTTCTTC.

The gene calls are TRBV12-3 or TRBV12-4 and TRBJ1-6; D remains ambiguous. The CDR3 contains 14 residues. Trimming cost V 5 bases and J 2 bases, with 7 bases left between them. This chain's CDR3 is CASSPHTYNSPLHF. CDR3 DNA sequence: TGTGCCAGCAGTCCACACACCTATAATTCACCCCTCCACTTT.

This clonotype was seen only a few times. The rearrangement joins TRBV5-6 to TRBJ2-5, with D tentatively TRBD2 (6 bases). CDR1 and CDR2 (germline): SGHDT, YYEEEE. Between the trimmed V and J ends, which lost 5 bases and 4 bases, there was a span of 12 bases. The CDR3 runs 13 residues. CDR3 DNA: TGTGCCAGCAGAATGCCGGGGGTAGAGACCCAGTACTTC. Translating gives CASRMPGVETQYF.